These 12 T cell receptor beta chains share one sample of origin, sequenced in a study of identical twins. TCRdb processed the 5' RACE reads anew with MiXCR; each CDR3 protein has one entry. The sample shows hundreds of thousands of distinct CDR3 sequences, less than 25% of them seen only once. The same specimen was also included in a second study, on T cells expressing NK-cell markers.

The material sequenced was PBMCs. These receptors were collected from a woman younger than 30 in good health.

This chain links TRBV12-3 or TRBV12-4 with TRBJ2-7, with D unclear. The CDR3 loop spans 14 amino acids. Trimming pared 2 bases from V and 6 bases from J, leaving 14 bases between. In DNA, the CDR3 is TGTGCCAGCAGTTTATCTGGGGTAAAAGGCGAGCAGTACTTC. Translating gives CASSLSGVKGEQYF.

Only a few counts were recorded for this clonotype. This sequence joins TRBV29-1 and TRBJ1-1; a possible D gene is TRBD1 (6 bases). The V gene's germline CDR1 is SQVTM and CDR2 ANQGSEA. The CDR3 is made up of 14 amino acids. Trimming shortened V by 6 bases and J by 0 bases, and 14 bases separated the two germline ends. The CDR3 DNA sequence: TGCAGCGTGCTTGGGGGCAGAATGAACACTGAAGCTTTCTTT. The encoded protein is CSVLGGRMNTEAFF. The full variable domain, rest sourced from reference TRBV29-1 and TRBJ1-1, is SAVISQKPSRDICQRGTSLTIQCQVDSQVTMMFWYRQQPGQSLTLIATANQGSEATYESGFVIDKFPISRPNLTFSTLTVSNMSPEDSSIYLCSVLGGRMNTEAFFGQGTRLTVV.

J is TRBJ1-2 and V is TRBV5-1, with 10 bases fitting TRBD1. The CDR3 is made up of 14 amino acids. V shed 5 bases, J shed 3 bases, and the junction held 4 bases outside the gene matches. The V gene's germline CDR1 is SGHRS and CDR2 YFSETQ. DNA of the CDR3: TGCGCCAGCAGACAGACAGGGGGCTACTATGGCTACACCTTC. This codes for CASRQTGGYYGYTF. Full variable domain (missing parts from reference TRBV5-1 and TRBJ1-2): KAGVTQTPRYLIKTRGQQVTLSCSPISGHRSVSWYQQTPGQGLQFLFEYFSETQRNKGNFPGRFSGRQFSNSRSEMNVSTLELGDSALYLCASRQTGGYYGYTFGSGTRLTVV.

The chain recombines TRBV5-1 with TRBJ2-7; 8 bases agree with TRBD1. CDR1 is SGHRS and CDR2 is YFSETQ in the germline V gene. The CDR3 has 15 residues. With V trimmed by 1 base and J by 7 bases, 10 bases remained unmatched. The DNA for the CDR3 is TGCGCCAGCAGCTTGTTTCAGGGGGCGTTAGAAGAGCAGTACTTC. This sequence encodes CASSLFQGALEEQYF.

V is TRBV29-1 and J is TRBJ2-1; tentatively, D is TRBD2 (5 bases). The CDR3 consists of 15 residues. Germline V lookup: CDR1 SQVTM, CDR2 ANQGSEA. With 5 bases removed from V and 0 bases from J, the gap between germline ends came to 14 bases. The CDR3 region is CSVPRGPSSYNEQFF. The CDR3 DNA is TGCAGCGTTCCACGAGGGCCAAGCTCCTACAATGAGCAGTTCTTC.

Written as DNA, the CDR3 is TGTGCCAGCAGTACTCATGGTTCCGGTGAGCAGTTCTTC. It specifies CASSTHGSGEQFF. The V gene is TRBV12-3 or TRBV12-4, the J gene TRBJ2-1; D uncertain. This CDR3 spans 13 amino acids. With 5 bases removed from V and 9 bases from J, the gap between germline ends came to 14 bases.

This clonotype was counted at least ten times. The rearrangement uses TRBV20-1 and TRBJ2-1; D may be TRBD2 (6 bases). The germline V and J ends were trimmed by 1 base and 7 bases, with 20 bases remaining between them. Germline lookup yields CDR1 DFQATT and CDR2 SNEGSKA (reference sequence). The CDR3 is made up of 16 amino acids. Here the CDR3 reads CSARVTRLAAGNEQFF. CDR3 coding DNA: TGCAGTGCTAGAGTAACTAGGCTAGCCGCGGGGAATGAGCAGTTCTTC.

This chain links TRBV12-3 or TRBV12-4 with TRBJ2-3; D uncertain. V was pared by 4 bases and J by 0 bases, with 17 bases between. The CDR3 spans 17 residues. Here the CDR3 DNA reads TGTGCCAGCAGTTCCGCCCTAGGGCCAGCTAGCACAGATACGCAGTATTTT. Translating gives CASSSALGPASTDTQYF.

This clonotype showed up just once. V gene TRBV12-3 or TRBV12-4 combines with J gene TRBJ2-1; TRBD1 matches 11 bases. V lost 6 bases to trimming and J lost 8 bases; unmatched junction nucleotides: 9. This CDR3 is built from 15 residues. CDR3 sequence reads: CASSHRDRGTHEQFF. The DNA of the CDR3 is TGTGCCAGCAGCCACCGGGACAGGGGGACCCATGAGCAGTTCTTC.

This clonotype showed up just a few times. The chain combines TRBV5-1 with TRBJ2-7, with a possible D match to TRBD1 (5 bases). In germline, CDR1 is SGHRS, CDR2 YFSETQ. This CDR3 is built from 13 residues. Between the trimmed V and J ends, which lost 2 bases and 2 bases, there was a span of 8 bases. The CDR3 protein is CASSLQATYEQYF. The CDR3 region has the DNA TGCGCCAGCAGCTTACAGGCCACCTACGAGCAGTACTTC.

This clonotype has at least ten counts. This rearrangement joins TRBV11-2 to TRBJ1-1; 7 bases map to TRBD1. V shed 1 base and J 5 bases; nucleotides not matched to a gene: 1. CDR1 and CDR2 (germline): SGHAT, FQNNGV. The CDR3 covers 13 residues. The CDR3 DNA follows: TGTGCCAGCAGCTTAGTGGGACAGACTGAAGCTTTCTTT. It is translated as CASSLVGQTEAFF.

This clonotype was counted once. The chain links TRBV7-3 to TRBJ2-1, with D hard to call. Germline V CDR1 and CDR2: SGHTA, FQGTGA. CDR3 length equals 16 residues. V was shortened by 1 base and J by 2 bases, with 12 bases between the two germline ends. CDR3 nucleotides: TGTGCCAGCAGCTTAAGGTCCGGGTGCCCCTACAATGAGCAGTTCTTC. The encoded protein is CASSLRSGCPYNEQFF.